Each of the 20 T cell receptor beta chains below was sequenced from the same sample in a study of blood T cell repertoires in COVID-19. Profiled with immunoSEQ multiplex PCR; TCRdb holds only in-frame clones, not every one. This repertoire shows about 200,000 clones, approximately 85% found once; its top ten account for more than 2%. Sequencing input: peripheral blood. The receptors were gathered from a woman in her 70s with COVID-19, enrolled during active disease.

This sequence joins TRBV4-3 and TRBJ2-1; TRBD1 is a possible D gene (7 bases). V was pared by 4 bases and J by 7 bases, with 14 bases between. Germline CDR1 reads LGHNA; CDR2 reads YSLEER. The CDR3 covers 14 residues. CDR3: CASSPQQGRNEQFF. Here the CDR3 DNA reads TGCGCCAGCAGCCCCCAACAGGGGAGGAATGAGCAGTTCTTC.

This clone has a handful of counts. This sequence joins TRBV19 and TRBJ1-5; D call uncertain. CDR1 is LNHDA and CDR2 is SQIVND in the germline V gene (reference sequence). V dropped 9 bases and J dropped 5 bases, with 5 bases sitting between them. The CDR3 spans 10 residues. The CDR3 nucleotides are TGTGCCAGGGAGGATCAGCCCCAGCATTTT. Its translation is CAREDQPQHF.

CDR3 amino acids: CATSSITGGAGYTF. For the CDR3, the DNA is TGTGCCACCAGCAGTATAACAGGGGGCGCCGGCTACACCTTC. The rearrangement uses TRBV15 and TRBJ1-2; TRBD1 agrees at 9 bases. The V segment lost 3 bases and the J segment 8 bases; nucleotides outside the gene matches: 7. This CDR3 has 14 residues. The germline gives CDR1 LNHNV, CDR2 YYDKDF (reference sequence).

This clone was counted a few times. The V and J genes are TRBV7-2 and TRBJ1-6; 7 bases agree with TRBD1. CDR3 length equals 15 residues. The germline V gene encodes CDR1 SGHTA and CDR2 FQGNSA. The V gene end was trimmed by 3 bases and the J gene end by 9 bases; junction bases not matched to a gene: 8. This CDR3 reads CASSLETGSGSPLHF. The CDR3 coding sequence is TGTGCCAGCAGCTTGGAGACAGGGAGTGGTTCACCCCTCCACTTT.

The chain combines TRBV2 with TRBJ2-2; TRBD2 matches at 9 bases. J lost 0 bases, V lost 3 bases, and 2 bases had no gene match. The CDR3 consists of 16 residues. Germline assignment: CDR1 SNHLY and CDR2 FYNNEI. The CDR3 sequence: CASSDASGTNTGELFF. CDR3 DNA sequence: TGTGCCAGCAGTGACGCTAGCGGGACGAACACCGGGGAGCTGTTTTTT.

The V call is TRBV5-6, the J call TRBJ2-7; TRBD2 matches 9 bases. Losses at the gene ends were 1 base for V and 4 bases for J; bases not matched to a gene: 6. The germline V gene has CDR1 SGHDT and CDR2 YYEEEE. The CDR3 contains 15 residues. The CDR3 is CASSLLAGGRYEQYF. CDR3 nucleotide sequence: TGTGCCAGCAGCTTGCTTGCGGGGGGGCGGTACGAGCAGTACTTC.

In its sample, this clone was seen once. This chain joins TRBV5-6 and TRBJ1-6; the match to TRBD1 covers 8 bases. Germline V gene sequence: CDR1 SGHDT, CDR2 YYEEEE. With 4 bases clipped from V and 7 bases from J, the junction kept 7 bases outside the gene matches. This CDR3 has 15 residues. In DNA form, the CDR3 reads TGTGCCAGCAGCGAGGGACAGGTGAGGAATTCACCCCTCCACTTT. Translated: CASSEGQVRNSPLHF.

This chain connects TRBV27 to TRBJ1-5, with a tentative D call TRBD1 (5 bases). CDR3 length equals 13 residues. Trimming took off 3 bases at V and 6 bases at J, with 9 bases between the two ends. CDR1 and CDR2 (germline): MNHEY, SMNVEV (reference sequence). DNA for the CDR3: TGTGCCAGCAGTTTCCAGGGTTCTCAGCCCCAGCATTTT. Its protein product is CASSFQGSQPQHF.

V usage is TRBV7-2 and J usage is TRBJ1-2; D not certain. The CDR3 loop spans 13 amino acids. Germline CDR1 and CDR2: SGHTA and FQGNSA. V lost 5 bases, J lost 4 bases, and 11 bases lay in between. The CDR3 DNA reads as TGTGCCAGCAGCCGAAACAGCTTCTATGGCTACACCTTC. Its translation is CASSRNSFYGYTF. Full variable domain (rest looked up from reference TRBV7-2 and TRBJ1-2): GAGVSQSPSNKVTEKGKDVELRCDPISGHTALYWYRQSLGQGLEFLIYFQGNSAPDKSGLPSDRFSAERTGGSVSTLTIQRTQQEDSAVYLCASSRNSFYGYTFGSGTRLTVV.

The DNA for the CDR3 is TGTGCCAGCAGTGACTCGGGCGACACTGAAGCTTTCTTT. Translation gives CASSDSGDTEAFF. V usage is TRBV6-4 and J usage is TRBJ1-1; no definite D call. This CDR3 has 13 amino acids. The germline gives CDR1 MRHNA, CDR2 SNTAGT. V was pared by 0 bases and J by 3 bases, with 5 bases between.

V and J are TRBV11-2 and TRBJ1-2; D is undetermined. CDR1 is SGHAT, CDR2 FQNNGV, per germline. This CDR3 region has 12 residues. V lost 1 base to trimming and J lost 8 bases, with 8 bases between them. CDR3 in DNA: TGTGCCAGCAGCTTAGTTGCGGGGGGCTACACCTTC. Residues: CASSLVAGGYTF.

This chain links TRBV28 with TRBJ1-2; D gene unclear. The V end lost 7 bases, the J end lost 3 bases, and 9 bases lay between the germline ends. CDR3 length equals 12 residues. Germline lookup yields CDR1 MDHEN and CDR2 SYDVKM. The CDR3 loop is CASKNSYYGYTF. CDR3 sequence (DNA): TGTGCCAGCAAGAACAGCTACTATGGCTACACCTTC.

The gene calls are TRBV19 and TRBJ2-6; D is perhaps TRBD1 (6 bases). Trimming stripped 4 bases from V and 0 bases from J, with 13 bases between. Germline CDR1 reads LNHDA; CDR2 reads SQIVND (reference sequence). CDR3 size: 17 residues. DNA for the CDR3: TGTGCCAGTAGTACCCGAACAGGGAACTCTGGGGCCAACGTCCTGACTTTC. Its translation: CASSTRTGNSGANVLTF.

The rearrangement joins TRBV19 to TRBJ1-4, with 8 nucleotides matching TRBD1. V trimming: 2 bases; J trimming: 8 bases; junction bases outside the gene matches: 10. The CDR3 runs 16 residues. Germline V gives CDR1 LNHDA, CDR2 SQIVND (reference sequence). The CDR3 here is CASSIISGQGGEKLFF. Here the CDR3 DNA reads TGTGCCAGTAGTATAATATCCGGACAGGGTGGCGAAAAACTGTTTTTT.

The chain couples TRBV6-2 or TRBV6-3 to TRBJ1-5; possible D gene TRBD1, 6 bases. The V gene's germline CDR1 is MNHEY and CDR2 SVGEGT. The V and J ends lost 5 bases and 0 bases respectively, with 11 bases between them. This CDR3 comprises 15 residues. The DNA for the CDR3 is TGTGCCAGCAGTCAGGACAGTTATAGCAATCAGCCCCAGCATTTT. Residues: CASSQDSYSNQPQHF.

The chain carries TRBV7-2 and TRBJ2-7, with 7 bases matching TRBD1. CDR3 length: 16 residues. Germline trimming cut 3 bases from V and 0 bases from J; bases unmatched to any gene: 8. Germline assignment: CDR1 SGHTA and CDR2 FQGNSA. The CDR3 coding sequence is TGTGCCAGCAGCTTTCCCGGGACAGCGAGCTCCTACGAGCAGTACTTC. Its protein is CASSFPGTASSYEQYF.

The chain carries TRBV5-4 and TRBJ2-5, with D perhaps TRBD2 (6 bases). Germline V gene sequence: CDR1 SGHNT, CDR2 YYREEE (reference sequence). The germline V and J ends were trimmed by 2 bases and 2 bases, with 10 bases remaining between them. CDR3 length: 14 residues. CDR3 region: CASSLLGGQETQYF. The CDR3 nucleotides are TGTGCCAGCAGCTTATTGGGGGGACAAGAGACCCAGTACTTC.

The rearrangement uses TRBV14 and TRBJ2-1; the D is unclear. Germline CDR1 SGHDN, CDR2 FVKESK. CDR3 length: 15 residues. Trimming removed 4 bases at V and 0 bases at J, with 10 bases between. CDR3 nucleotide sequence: TGTGCCAGCAGCCCGGGTCTGAACTCCTACAATGAGCAGTTCTTC. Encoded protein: CASSPGLNSYNEQFF. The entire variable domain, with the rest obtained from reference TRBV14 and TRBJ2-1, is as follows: EAGVTQFPSHSVIEKGQTVTLRCDPISGHDNLYWYRRVMGKEIKFLLHFVKESKQDESGMPNNRFLAERTGGTYSTLKVQPAELEDSGVYFCASSPGLNSYNEQFFGPGTRLTVL.

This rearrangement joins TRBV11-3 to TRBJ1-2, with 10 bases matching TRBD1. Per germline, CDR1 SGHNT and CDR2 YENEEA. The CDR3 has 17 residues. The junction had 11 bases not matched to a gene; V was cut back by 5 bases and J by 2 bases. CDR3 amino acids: CASSVGGTGANNYGYTF. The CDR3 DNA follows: TGTGCCAGCAGCGTTGGTGGGACAGGGGCGAACAACTATGGCTACACCTTC.

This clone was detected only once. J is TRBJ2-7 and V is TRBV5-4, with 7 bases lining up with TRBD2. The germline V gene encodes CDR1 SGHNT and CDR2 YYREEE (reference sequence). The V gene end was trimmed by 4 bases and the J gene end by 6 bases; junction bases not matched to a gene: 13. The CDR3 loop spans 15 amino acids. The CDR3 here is CASSPPPGGNIEQYF. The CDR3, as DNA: TGTGCCAGCAGCCCACCGCCCGGGGGGAATATCGAGCAGTACTTC.